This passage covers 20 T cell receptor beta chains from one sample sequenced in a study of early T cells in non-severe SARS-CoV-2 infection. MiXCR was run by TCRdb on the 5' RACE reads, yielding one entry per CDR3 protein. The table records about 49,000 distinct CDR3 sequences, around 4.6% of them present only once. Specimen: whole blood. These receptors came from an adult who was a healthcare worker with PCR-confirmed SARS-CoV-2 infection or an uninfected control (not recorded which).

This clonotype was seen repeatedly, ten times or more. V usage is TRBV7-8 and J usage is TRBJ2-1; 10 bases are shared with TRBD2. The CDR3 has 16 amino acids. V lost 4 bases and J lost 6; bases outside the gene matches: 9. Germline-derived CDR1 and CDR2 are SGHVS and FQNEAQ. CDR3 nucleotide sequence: TGTGCCAGCAGCTCCCGAGCGGGAGGGCCCCGCAATGAGCAGTTCTTC. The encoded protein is CASSSRAGGPRNEQFF.

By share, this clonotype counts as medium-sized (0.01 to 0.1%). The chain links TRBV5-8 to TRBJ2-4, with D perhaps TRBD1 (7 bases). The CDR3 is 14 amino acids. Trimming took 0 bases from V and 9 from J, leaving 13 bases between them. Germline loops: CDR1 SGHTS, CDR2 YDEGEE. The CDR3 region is CASSLVGGGSIQYF. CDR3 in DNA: TGTGCCAGCAGCTTGGTCGGAGGGGGCAGCATTCAGTACTTC. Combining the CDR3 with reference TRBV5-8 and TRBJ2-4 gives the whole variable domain EAGVTQSPTHLIKTRGQQATLRCSPISGHTSVYWYQQALGLGLQFLLWYDEGEERNRGNFPPRFSGRQFPNYSSELNVNALELEDSALYLCASSLVGGGSIQYFGAGTRLSVL.

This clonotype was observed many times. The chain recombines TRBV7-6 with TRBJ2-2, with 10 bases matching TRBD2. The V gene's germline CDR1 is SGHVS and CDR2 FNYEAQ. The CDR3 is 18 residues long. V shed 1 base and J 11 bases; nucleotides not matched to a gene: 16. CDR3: CASSLGVLAGDLATELFF. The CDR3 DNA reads TGTGCCAGCAGCTTAGGGGTCCTAGCGGGAGATTTGGCCACAGAGCTGTTTTTT.

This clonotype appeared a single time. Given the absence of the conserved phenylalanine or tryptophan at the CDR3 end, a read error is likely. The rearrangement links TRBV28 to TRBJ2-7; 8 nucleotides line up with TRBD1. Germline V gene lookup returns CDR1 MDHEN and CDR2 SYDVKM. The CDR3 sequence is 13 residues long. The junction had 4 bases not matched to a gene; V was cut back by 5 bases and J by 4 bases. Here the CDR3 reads CASSPRGRYEQYY. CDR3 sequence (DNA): TGTGCCAGCAGTCCCAGGGGGCGGTACGAGCAGTACTAC.

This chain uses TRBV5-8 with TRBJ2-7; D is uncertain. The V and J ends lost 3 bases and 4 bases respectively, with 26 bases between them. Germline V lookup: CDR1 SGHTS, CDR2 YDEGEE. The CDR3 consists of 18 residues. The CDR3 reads CASSSYPGAYRGAYEQYF. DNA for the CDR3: TGTGCCAGCAGCTCGTACCCAGGAGCCTACCGTGGAGCTTACGAGCAGTACTTC.

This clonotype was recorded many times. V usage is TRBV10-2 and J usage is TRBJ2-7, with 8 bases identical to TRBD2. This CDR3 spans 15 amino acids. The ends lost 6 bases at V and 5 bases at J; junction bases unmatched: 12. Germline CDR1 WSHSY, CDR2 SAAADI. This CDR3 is CASSPGTRLTHEQYF. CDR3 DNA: TGCGCCAGCAGCCCCGGGACTAGGTTAACCCACGAGCAGTACTTC.

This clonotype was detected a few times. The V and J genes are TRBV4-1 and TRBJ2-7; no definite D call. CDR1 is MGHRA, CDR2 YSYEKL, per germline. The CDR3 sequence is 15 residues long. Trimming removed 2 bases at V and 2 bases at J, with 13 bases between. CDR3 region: CASSQNRNLPYEQYF. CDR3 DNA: TGCGCCAGCAGCCAAAACAGAAACCTTCCCTACGAGCAGTACTTC.

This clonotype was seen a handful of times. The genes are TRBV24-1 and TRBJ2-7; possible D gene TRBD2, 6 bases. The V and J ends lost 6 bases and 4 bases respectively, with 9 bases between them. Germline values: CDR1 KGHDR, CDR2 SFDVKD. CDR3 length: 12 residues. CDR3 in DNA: TGTGCCACCAGTTCCGCGGGGTACGAGCAGTACTTC. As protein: CATSSAGYEQYF.

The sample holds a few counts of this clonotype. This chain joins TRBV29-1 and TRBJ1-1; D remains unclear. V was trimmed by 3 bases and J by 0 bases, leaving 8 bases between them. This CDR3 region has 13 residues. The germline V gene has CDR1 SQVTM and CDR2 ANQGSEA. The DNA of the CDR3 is TGCAGCGTTGATGGAGGGATGAACACTGAAGCTTTCTTT. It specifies CSVDGGMNTEAFF.

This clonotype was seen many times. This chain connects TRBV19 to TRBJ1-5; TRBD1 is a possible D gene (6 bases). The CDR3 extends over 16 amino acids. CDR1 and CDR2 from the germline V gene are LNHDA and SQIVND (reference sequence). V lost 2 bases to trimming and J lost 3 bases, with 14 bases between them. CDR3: CASSILRGGTNQPQHF. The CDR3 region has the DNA TGTGCCAGTAGTATATTGCGGGGGGGCACCAATCAGCCCCAGCATTTT.

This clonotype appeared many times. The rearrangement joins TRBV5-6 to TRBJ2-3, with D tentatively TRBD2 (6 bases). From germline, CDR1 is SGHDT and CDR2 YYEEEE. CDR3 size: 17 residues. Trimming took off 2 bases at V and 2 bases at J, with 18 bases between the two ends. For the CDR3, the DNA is TGTGCCAGCAGCTTCCCCCTGGGCGCGGGGTACACAGATACGCAGTATTTT. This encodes CASSFPLGAGYTDTQYF.

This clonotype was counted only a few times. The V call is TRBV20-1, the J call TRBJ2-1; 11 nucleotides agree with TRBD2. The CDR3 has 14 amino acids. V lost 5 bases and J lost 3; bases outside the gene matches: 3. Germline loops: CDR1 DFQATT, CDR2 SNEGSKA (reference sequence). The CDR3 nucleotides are TGCAGTGCTCCGGGGACTAGCGGCTACAATGAGCAGTTCTTC. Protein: CSAPGTSGYNEQFF.

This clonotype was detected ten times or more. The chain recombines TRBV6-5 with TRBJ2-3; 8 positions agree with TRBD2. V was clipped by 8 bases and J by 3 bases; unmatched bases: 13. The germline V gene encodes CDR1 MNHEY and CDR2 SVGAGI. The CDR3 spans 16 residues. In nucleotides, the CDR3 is TGTGCCAGCGGCCGGGGGGGGAGCGGGGGAACAGATACGCAGTATTTT. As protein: CASGRGGSGGTDTQYF.

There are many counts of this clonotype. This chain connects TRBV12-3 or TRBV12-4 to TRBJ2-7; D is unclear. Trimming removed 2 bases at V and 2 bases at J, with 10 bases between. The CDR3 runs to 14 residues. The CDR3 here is CASSLNGVTYEQYF. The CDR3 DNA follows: TGTGCCAGCAGTTTAAATGGCGTGACCTACGAGCAGTACTTC.

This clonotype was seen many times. CDR3 residues: CAWSFSKSEQYF. CDR3 DNA: TGTGCCTGGAGTTTCAGCAAGAGCGAGCAGTACTTC. J is TRBJ2-7 and V is TRBV30; no firm D call. V lost 2 bases to trimming and J lost 6 bases, with 11 bases between them. The CDR3 contains 12 residues. The germline gives CDR1 GTSNPN, CDR2 SVGIG (reference sequence).

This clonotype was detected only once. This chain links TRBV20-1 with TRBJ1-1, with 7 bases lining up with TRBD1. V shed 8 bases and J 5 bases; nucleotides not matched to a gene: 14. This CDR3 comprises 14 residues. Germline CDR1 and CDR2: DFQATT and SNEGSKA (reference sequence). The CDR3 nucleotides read TGCAGTCCTGGGGGTTCAGGGACAGATACTGAAGCTTTCTTT. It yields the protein CSPGGSGTDTEAFF.

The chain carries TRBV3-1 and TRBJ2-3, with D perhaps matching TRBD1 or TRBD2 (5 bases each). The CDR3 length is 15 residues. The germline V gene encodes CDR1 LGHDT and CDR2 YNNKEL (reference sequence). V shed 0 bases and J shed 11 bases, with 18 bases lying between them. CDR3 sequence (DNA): TGTGCCAGCAGCCAAGACGGATCCGGGGCCCGGGGGCAGTATTTT. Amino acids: CASSQDGSGARGQYF.

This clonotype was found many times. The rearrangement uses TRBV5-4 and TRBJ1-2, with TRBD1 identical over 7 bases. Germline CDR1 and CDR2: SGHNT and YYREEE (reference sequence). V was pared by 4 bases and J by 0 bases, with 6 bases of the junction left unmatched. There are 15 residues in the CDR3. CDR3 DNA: TGTGCCAGCAGCAGAAAGACAGGGACTAACTATGGCTACACCTTC. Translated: CASSRKTGTNYGYTF.

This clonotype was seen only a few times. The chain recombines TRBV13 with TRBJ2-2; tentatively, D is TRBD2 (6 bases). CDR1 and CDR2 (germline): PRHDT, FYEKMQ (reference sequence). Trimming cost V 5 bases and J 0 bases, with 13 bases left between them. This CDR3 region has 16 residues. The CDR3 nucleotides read TGTGCCAGCAGCCCTCTGAGCGGGTCGAACACCGGGGAGCTGTTTTTT. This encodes CASSPLSGSNTGELFF.

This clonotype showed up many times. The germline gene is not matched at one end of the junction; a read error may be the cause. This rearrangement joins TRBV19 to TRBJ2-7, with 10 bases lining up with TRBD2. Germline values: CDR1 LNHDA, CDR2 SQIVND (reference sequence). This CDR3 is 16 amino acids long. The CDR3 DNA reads TGTGCCAGTAGTGTAGACGGAGCGGGGGGGCTTTACGAGCAGTACTTC. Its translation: CASSVDGAGGLYEQYF.